The rows below give T cell receptor beta chains drawn from one sample of a study of chemoradiotherapy in HPV16-positive cancers. The assay was immunoSEQ multiplex PCR, and TCRdb's table has in-frame clones only and misses some. Of about 11,000 clones listed, roughly four fifths were seen once; the top ten hold roughly 7%. The sample was gathered from a patient who underwent chemoradiotherapy. The origin of the receptors is a human donor with HPV-associated anogenital cancer. The CDR3 runs from the conserved cysteine through the conserved F or W. The order of the fields is J gene, V gene, D gene, clone size, CDR3 protein, CDR3 DNA. The D gene is left open where the match is weak. Not all rows give a size; the values are once, few, many and, for expanded clones, a class.

j_gene: TRBJ2-3
v_gene: TRBV19
d_gene: .
abundance: .
CDR3aa: CASSRVLSSTDTQYF
CDR3nt: TGTGCCAGTAGTCGGGTCTTATCTAGCACAGATACGCAGTATTTT

j_gene: TRBJ2-5
v_gene: TRBV7-6
d_gene: .
abundance: .
CDR3aa: CASSSPSSDQETQYF
CDR3nt: TGTGCCAGCAGCTCCCCGTCTAGCGACCAAGAGACCCAGTACTTC

j_gene: TRBJ1-1
v_gene: TRBV4-3
d_gene: .
abundance: .
CDR3aa: CASSQELGHLNTEAFF
CDR3nt: TGCGCCAGCAGCCAAGAATTAGGACATTTGAACACTGAAGCTTTCTTT

j_gene: TRBJ2-1
v_gene: TRBV7-2
d_gene: .
abundance: .
CDR3aa: CASSLVGGGWTEVNEQFF
CDR3nt: TGTGCCAGCAGCTTAGTGGGGGGGGGATGGACAGAGGTCAATGAGCAGTTCTTC

j_gene: TRBJ2-1
v_gene: TRBV5-8
d_gene: TRBD2
abundance: once
CDR3aa: CASSLRTSNEQFF
CDR3nt: TGTGCCAGCAGCTTGAGGACTAGCAATGAGCAGTTCTTC

j_gene: TRBJ2-2
v_gene: TRBV10-3
d_gene: .
abundance: .
CDR3aa: CAISYTETGLYNTGGELFF
CDR3nt: TGTGCCATCAGCTACACTGAAACAGGGTTGTATAACACCGGGGGGGAGCTGTTTTTT

j_gene: TRBJ2-1
v_gene: TRBV27
d_gene: TRBD2
abundance: .
CDR3aa: CASSSILGTSYNEQFF
CDR3nt: TGTGCCAGCAGTTCCATACTCGGGACTAGCTACAATGAGCAGTTCTTC

j_gene: TRBJ2-6
v_gene: TRBV15
d_gene: .
abundance: .
CDR3aa: CATSRGYGANVLTF
CDR3nt: TGTGCCACCAGCCGGGGGTATGGGGCCAACGTCCTGACTTTC

j_gene: TRBJ1-4
v_gene: TRBV28
d_gene: TRBD1
abundance: .
CDR3aa: CASWDSRTHEKLFF
CDR3nt: TGTGCCAGCTGGGACAGCCGGACGCATGAAAAACTGTTTTTT

j_gene: TRBJ1-5
v_gene: TRBV27
d_gene: TRBD1
abundance: .
CDR3aa: CASSVAGTAGPQHF
CDR3nt: TGTGCCAGCAGTGTAGCCGGGACAGCGGGACCCCAGCATTTT

j_gene: TRBJ2-3
v_gene: TRBV4-3
d_gene: .
abundance: few
CDR3aa: CASSQDRGGADTQYF
CDR3nt: TGCGCCAGCAGCCAAGATCGAGGAGGGGCAGATACGCAGTATTTT

j_gene: TRBJ2-1
v_gene: TRBV18
d_gene: TRBD2
abundance: .
CDR3aa: CASSPGTNNNEQFF
CDR3nt: TGTGCCAGCTCACCTGGGACTAACAACAATGAGCAGTTCTTC

j_gene: TRBJ1-4
v_gene: TRBV25-1
d_gene: .
abundance: .
CDR3aa: CASSEYLGGSNEKLFF
CDR3nt: TGTGCCAGCAGTGAATATTTGGGCGGAAGTAATGAAAAACTGTTTTTT

j_gene: TRBJ2-1
v_gene: TRBV4-1
d_gene: TRBD2
abundance: .
CDR3aa: CASSSLALSYNEQFF
CDR3nt: TGCGCCAGCAGCTCACTAGCGCTTTCCTACAATGAGCAGTTCTTC

j_gene: TRBJ1-1
v_gene: TRBV10-3
d_gene: .
abundance: .
CDR3aa: CAISEGGEQTEAFF
CDR3nt: TGTGCCATCAGTGAGGGCGGAGAACAGACTGAAGCTTTCTTT

j_gene: TRBJ1-1
v_gene: TRBV30
d_gene: .
abundance: .
CDR3aa: CAWSVLGEAFF
CDR3nt: TGTGCCTGGAGTGTACTAGGTGAAGCTTTCTTT